The 30 T cell receptor beta chains listed next were all sequenced from one sample in a study of blood T cell repertoires in COVID-19. The protocol was immunoSEQ multiplex PCR, while the TCRdb copy is restricted to in-frame clones and leaves out a portion. The sample records 200,000 to 300,000 clones, 75% to 90% being singletons. What was sequenced was peripheral blood. The receptors were gathered from a human donor in a cohort sampled during active COVID-19.

Concerning this clone itself: At the DNA level, this CDR3 is encoded by other sequences in the same sample as well. The chain carries TRBV6-2 or TRBV6-3 and TRBJ1-5; no clear D. The ends were cut back, 4 bases at V and 4 bases at J, with 11 bases in the middle. The germline gives CDR1 MNHEY, CDR2 SVGEGT. This CDR3 is 14 amino acids long. The CDR3 region is CASSFPGLNQPQHF. The CDR3 region has the DNA TGTGCCAGCAGTTTCCCCGGGTTAAATCAGCCCCAGCATTTT.

CDR3 in amino acids: CASSLRTLSGNTIYF. The CDR3 bases are TGTGCCAGCAGCCTCCGGACACTCTCTGGAAACACCATATATTTT. V usage is TRBV3-1 (or the pseudogene TRBV3-2) and J usage is TRBJ1-3; the D gene is possibly TRBD1 (5 bases). Trimming took off 4 bases at V and 0 bases at J, with 10 bases between the two ends. Germline assignment: CDR1 LGHDT and CDR2 YNNKEL (reference sequence). This CDR3 spans 15 amino acids.

This clone was picked up one time. V and J are TRBV11-2 and TRBJ2-6; D remains ambiguous. This CDR3 is built from 18 residues. V was pared by 5 bases and J by 4 bases, with 21 bases between. Per the germline V gene, CDR1 is SGHAT and CDR2 is FQNNGV. The DNA for the CDR3 is TGTGCCAGCAGCCCCTGGCAGGCTAATCCCCACGGGGCCAACGTCCTGACTTTC. It yields the protein CASSPWQANPHGANVLTF.

The chain links TRBV10-1 to TRBJ2-3; TRBD1 aligns across 7 bases. Looked up from germline, CDR1 is WNHNN and CDR2 is SYGVQD (reference sequence). This CDR3 is 14 amino acids long. With 5 bases clipped from V and 5 bases from J, the junction kept 7 bases outside the gene matches. The CDR3 here is CASSSDRLRDTQYF. DNA for the CDR3: TGCGCCAGCAGTTCGGACAGGCTCAGAGATACGCAGTATTTT.

The V gene is TRBV11-2, the J gene TRBJ2-1; tentative D call: TRBD1 (5 bases). With 5 bases removed from V and 0 bases from J, the gap between germline ends came to 11 bases. This CDR3 spans 15 amino acids. CDR1 SGHAT and CDR2 FQNNGV come from the germline V gene. The CDR3 sequence: CASSTGVSSYNEQFF. CDR3 coding DNA: TGTGCCAGCAGCACAGGAGTAAGCTCCTACAATGAGCAGTTCTTC. The variable domain in full, with the rest retrieved from reference TRBV11-2 and TRBJ2-1, is EAGVAQSPRYKIIEKRQSVAFWCNPISGHATLYWYQQILGQGPKLLIQFQNNGVVDDSQLPKDRFSAERLKGVDSTLKIQPAKLEDSAVYLCASSTGVSSYNEQFFGPGTRLTVL.

The genes are TRBV15 and TRBJ1-2; TRBD1 matches at 7 bases. Germline V CDR1 and CDR2: LNHNV, YYDKDF (reference sequence). Losses at the gene ends were 5 bases for V and 4 bases for J; bases not matched to a gene: 7. This CDR3 region has 14 residues. The CDR3 nucleotides read TGTGCCACCAGCCCCGGGACAGCCCTCTATGGCTACACCTTC. It is translated as CATSPGTALYGYTF. The complete variable domain, with remaining parts taken from reference TRBV15 and TRBJ1-2, reads DAMVIQNPRYQVTQFGKPVTLSCSQTLNHNVMYWYQQKSSQAPKLLFHYYDKDFNNEADTPDNFQSRRPNTSFCFLDIRSPGLGDTAMYLCATSPGTALYGYTFGSGTRLTVV.

The V gene is TRBV11-2, the J gene TRBJ1-6; TRBD1 might be the D (5 bases). The length of the CDR3 is 18 residues. The ends were cut back, 0 bases at V and 0 bases at J, with 12 bases in the middle. Germline CDR1 and CDR2: SGHAT and FQNNGV. DNA for the CDR3: TGTGCCAGCAGCTTAGACGGGGGGAGTAGCTCCTATAATTCACCCCTCCACTTT. It specifies CASSLDGGSSSYNSPLHF.

V and J are TRBV18 and TRBJ2-7, with a tentative D call TRBD2 (6 bases). Trimming left V 2 bases short and J 4 bases short, with 18 bases between. The germline V gene has CDR1 KGHSH and CDR2 LQKENI. CDR3 length equals 16 residues. CDR3 residues: CASSPGVFGSGYEQYF. In DNA form, the CDR3 reads TGTGCCAGCTCACCAGGTGTGTTCGGGAGTGGTTACGAGCAGTACTTC.

The chain carries TRBV4-1 and TRBJ1-2, with 10 bases identical to TRBD1. The germline gives CDR1 MGHRA, CDR2 YSYEKL. After removal of 1 base from V and 3 bases from J, the junction contained 11 bases not matched to a gene. The length of the CDR3 is 18 residues. CDR3 protein: CASSQVPGTGAIHYGYTF. CDR3 sequence (DNA): TGCGCCAGCAGCCAAGTTCCGGGGACAGGGGCGATACACTATGGCTACACCTTC.

This clone has only a few counts. V is TRBV14 and J is TRBJ2-1; 11 bases line up with TRBD2. V gave up 7 bases and J gave up 1 base; unmatched junction bases: 9. The CDR3 is made up of 17 amino acids. Germline assignment: CDR1 SGHDN and CDR2 FVKESK. DNA for the CDR3: TGTGCCAGCAACACACTAGCGGGAGCTTCTTCCTACAATGAGCAGTTCTTC. It yields the protein CASNTLAGASSYNEQFF.

This chain connects TRBV19 to TRBJ2-7, with a weak D call TRBD2 (5 bases). The ends were cut back, 1 base at V and 5 bases at J, with 9 bases in the middle. This CDR3 comprises 13 residues. Looked up from germline, CDR1 is LNHDA and CDR2 is SQIVND (reference sequence). CDR3: CASSIGYGDEQYF. Written as DNA, the CDR3 is TGTGCCAGTAGTATAGGCTACGGGGACGAGCAGTACTTC.

The CDR3 nucleotides are TGTGCCACCAGTGAGTCAGGGACAGATACGCAGTATTTT. Protein: CATSESGTDTQYF. The rearrangement joins TRBV24-1 to TRBJ2-3; possibly TRBD1 for D (5 bases). This CDR3 is built from 13 residues. V was trimmed by 4 bases and J by 3 bases, leaving 7 bases between them. CDR1 and CDR2 from the germline V gene are KGHDR and SFDVKD.

This clone was recorded a few times. The chain employs TRBV3-1 (or the pseudogene TRBV3-2) and TRBJ1-4; tentatively, D is TRBD1 (5 bases). In germline, CDR1 is LGHDT, CDR2 YNNKEL (reference sequence). This CDR3 is 14 amino acids long. V shed 4 bases and J shed 4 bases, with 10 bases lying between them. The CDR3 nucleotides are TGTGCCAGCAGCCGGGCCGGGGGTAATGAAAAACTGTTTTTT. As protein: CASSRAGGNEKLFF.

This clone was counted between two and nine times. This chain joins TRBV11-2 and TRBJ2-1; TRBD2 agrees at 11 bases. CDR1 and CDR2 from the germline V gene are SGHAT and FQNNGV. The V and J ends lost 1 base and 10 bases, in that order; junction bases with no gene match: 6. The length of the CDR3 is 15 residues. CDR3 loop: CASSLGTSGSGEQFF. The CDR3 nucleotides read TGTGCCAGCAGCTTAGGGACTAGCGGGTCAGGAGAGCAGTTCTTC. Variable domain in full (rest from reference TRBV11-2 and TRBJ2-1): EAGVAQSPRYKIIEKRQSVAFWCNPISGHATLYWYQQILGQGPKLLIQFQNNGVVDDSQLPKDRFSAERLKGVDSTLKIQPAKLEDSAVYLCASSLGTSGSGEQFFGPGTRLTVL.

This clone was found once. The chain joins TRBV19 to TRBJ2-7, with 7 bases fitting TRBD2. The germline V gene encodes CDR1 LNHDA and CDR2 SQIVND (reference sequence). This CDR3 has 13 residues. The junction had 2 bases not matched to a gene; V was cut back by 4 bases and J by 2 bases. The CDR3, as DNA: TGTGCCAGTAGTAATGGACTAGCCTACGAGCAGTACTTC. Translating it yields CASSNGLAYEQYF. Full variable domain (rest looked up from reference TRBV19 and TRBJ2-7): DGGITQSPKYLFRKEGQNVTLSCEQNLNHDAMYWYRQDPGQGLRLIYYSQIVNDFQKGDIAEGYSVSREKKESFPLTVTSAQKNPTAFYLCASSNGLAYEQYFGPGTRLTVT.

The chain is built from TRBV15 and TRBJ2-7, with TRBD2 matching 11 bases. The trim removed 5 bases at V and 3 bases at J, leaving 18 bases unmatched. The length of the CDR3 is 19 residues. Germline V gene sequence: CDR1 LNHNV, CDR2 YYDKDF (reference sequence). The CDR3 spells CATSSPGTSGQAGYYEQYF. The CDR3 DNA follows: TGTGCCACCAGCTCTCCCGGGACTAGCGGACAGGCGGGTTACTACGAGCAGTACTTC.

The chain recombines TRBV5-4 with TRBJ2-3; the match to TRBD1 covers 7 bases. The CDR3 spans 19 residues. The ends lost 2 bases at V and 4 bases at J; junction bases unmatched: 19. Germline loops: CDR1 SGHNT, CDR2 YYREEE (reference sequence). CDR3 DNA: TGTGCCAGCAGCTTATTCAAAGGACAGGATCTTTTCTCCCCAGATACGCAGTATTTT. Its protein is CASSLFKGQDLFSPDTQYF.

This clone was detected once. The V and J genes are TRBV5-6 and TRBJ2-7; TRBD2 matches 11 bases. CDR3 size: 16 residues. Germline CDR1 reads SGHDT; CDR2 reads YYEEEE. Trimming took 1 base from V and 3 from J; bases not matched to a gene: 6. In nucleotides, the CDR3 is TGTGCCAGCAGCTTGCTACTAGCGGGGGTTTACTACGAGCAGTACTTC. This gives the protein CASSLLLAGVYYEQYF. Full variable domain (remainder filled in from reference TRBV5-6 and TRBJ2-7): DAGVTQSPTHLIKTRGQQVTLRCSPKSGHDTVSWYQQALGQGPQFIFQYYEEEERQRGNFPDRFSGHQFPNYSSELNVNALLLGDSALYLCASSLLLAGVYYEQYFGPGTRLTVT.

Concerning this clone itself: Other DNA variants within this sample encode the same CDR3. This chain joins TRBV5-1 and TRBJ1-4, with D perhaps TRBD1 (5 bases). The CDR3 has 15 residues. Per germline, CDR1 SGHRS and CDR2 YFSETQ. Trimming took 1 base from V and 0 from J, leaving 7 bases between them. The CDR3 DNA reads TGCGCCAGCAGCTTGCGGGGGACAACTAATGAAAAACTGTTTTTT. It yields the protein CASSLRGTTNEKLFF. Full variable domain (remainder filled in from reference TRBV5-1 and TRBJ1-4): KAGVTQTPRYLIKTRGQQVTLSCSPISGHRSVSWYQQTPGQGLQFLFEYFSETQRNKGNFPGRFSGRQFSNSRSEMNVSTLELGDSALYLCASSLRGTTNEKLFFGSGTQLSVL.

The rearrangement joins TRBV28 to TRBJ1-6; 7 nucleotides match TRBD1. The V segment lost 0 bases and the J segment 9 bases; nucleotides outside the gene matches: 2. CDR3 length: 14 residues. Germline V gene lookup returns CDR1 MDHEN and CDR2 SYDVKM. The CDR3 protein is CASSLWPGGSPLHF. CDR3 DNA sequence: TGTGCCAGCAGTTTATGGCCAGGGGGTTCACCCCTCCACTTT.

Regarding this clone: Other nucleotide sequences from this sample produce the same CDR3. This rearrangement joins TRBV5-1 to TRBJ2-3; TRBD2 matches at 8 bases. Germline trimming cut 0 bases from V and 0 bases from J; bases unmatched to any gene: 0. CDR1 SGHRS and CDR2 YFSETQ come from the germline V gene. CDR3 length: 15 amino acids. CDR3 in DNA: TGCGCCAGCAGCTTGGCGGGAGGGAGCACAGATACGCAGTATTTT. Its translation is CASSLAGGSTDTQYF.

Worth noting for this clone: Other DNA sequences of this sample code for an identical CDR3. J is TRBJ2-7 and V is TRBV3-1 (or the pseudogene TRBV3-2), with TRBD2 matching over 11 bases. V was pared by 2 bases and J by 0 bases, with 6 bases of the junction left unmatched. Germline loops: CDR1 LGHDT, CDR2 YNNKEL (reference sequence). The CDR3 is 17 amino acids. CDR3 in DNA: TGTGCCAGCAGCCAATCCCTAGCGGGAGGTAGCTCCTACGAGCAGTACTTC. Its translation: CASSQSLAGGSSYEQYF.

The chain has TRBV12-3 or TRBV12-4 and TRBJ1-5; tentative D call: TRBD1 (6 bases). The V and J ends lost 3 bases and 6 bases respectively, with 9 bases between them. The CDR3 has 13 amino acids. CDR3 protein: CASSFAGAQPQHF. CDR3 nucleotides: TGTGCCAGCAGTTTTGCAGGGGCTCAGCCCCAGCATTTT.

The chain joins TRBV4-2 to TRBJ2-3; maybe TRBD1 (5 bases). Deletions cut 1 base from V and 6 bases from J, with 11 bases between. This CDR3 is built from 14 residues. CDR1 and CDR2 from the germline V gene are LGHNA and YNFKEQ. As DNA, the CDR3 is TGTGCCAGCAGCCAAGTGGGGCCTCGCGATACGCAGTATTTT. This gives the protein CASSQVGPRDTQYF.

The rearrangement links TRBV27 to TRBJ2-1; 12 nucleotides align to TRBD2. Trimming removed 6 bases from V and 7 bases from J; junction bases left unmatched: 10. CDR1 is MNHEY and CDR2 is SMNVEV in the germline V gene (reference sequence). The CDR3 runs to 16 residues. The CDR3 nucleotides read TGTGCCAGCAGGACACTATCTAGCGGGAGGGGAAATGAGCAGTTCTTC. The encoded protein is CASRTLSSGRGNEQFF.

This chain links TRBV28 with TRBJ1-1, with TRBD1 matching over 7 bases. Germline trimming cut 4 bases from V and 1 base from J; bases unmatched to any gene: 0. This CDR3 spans 13 amino acids. Germline V gives CDR1 MDHEN, CDR2 SYDVKM. The CDR3 coding sequence is TGTGCCAGCAGTTGGACAGGGAACACTGAAGCTTTCTTT. Protein sequence: CASSWTGNTEAFF.

The V gene is TRBV28, the J gene TRBJ2-7; D possibly corresponds to TRBD2 (6 bases). Per germline, CDR1 MDHEN and CDR2 SYDVKM. The length of the CDR3 is 15 residues. Trimming left V 2 bases short and J 8 bases short, with 19 bases between. CDR3 DNA: TGTGCCAGCAGTTTAGGCGGCGGGGAATATATTAAGCAGTACTTC. This gives the protein CASSLGGGEYIKQYF.

V gene TRBV10-1 combines with J gene TRBJ2-7, with 7 bases that match TRBD1. This CDR3 is 14 amino acids long. Per germline, CDR1 WNHNN and CDR2 SYGVQD (reference sequence). Trimming at V came to 7 bases and at J to 3 bases, leaving 9 bases not matched to a gene. CDR3 region: CASTRGLEGYEQYF. CDR3 sequence (DNA): TGCGCCAGCACGAGGGGGCTCGAGGGCTACGAGCAGTACTTC.

The genes are TRBV6-5 and TRBJ2-3; D is uncertain. The CDR3 is 15 residues long. The V end lost 6 bases, the J end lost 4 bases, and 17 bases lay between the germline ends. Per germline, CDR1 MNHEY and CDR2 SVGAGI. DNA for the CDR3: TGTGCCAGCAGCCGTGGAGTGGCGAGCGCAGATACGCAGTATTTT. Its translation is CASSRGVASADTQYF.

The V call is TRBV11-2, the J call TRBJ2-1; TRBD2 agrees at 8 bases. The CDR3 has 15 amino acids. V lost 5 bases, J lost 3 bases, and 6 bases stayed unmatched. Per the germline V gene, CDR1 is SGHAT and CDR2 is FQNNGV. CDR3 bases: TGTGCCAGCAGCCAAGCGGGGGCCAGCTACAATGAGCAGTTCTTC. Translation gives CASSQAGASYNEQFF. Full variable domain (missing parts from reference TRBV11-2 and TRBJ2-1): EAGVAQSPRYKIIEKRQSVAFWCNPISGHATLYWYQQILGQGPKLLIQFQNNGVVDDSQLPKDRFSAERLKGVDSTLKIQPAKLEDSAVYLCASSQAGASYNEQFFGPGTRLTVL.